Each of the 5 T cell receptor beta chains below was sequenced from the same sample in a study of blood T cell repertoires in COVID-19. TCRdb keeps only in-frame clones here, not all; method: immunoSEQ multiplex PCR. The repertoire consists of about 210,000 clones, with about 87% occurring once and the leading ten covering approximately 6.2%. The sample comprised peripheral blood. Receptor source: a man between 60 and 70 years old who had recovered from COVID-19.

The chain carries TRBV4-3 and TRBJ2-7; a weak D match, TRBD1 (5 bases). V lost 5 bases and J lost 2, with 10 bases in between. Germline V lookup: CDR1 LGHNA, CDR2 YSLEER. This CDR3 has 13 residues. The DNA of the CDR3 is TGCGCCAGCAGCAGAGAACAGGCCTACGAGCAGTACTTC. Its protein is CASSREQAYEQYF.

The genes are TRBV27 and TRBJ1-2, with D perhaps matching TRBD1 (5 bases). The CDR3 totals 14 residues. Trimming left V 4 bases short and J 4 bases short, with 13 bases between. Germline V gene sequence: CDR1 MNHEY, CDR2 SMNVEV (reference sequence). Here the CDR3 DNA reads TGTGCCAGCAGTTCGGGGAGGGGTAGCTATGGCTACACCTTC. It specifies CASSSGRGSYGYTF.

V usage is TRBV4-1 and J usage is TRBJ1-5, with D perhaps TRBD1 (5 bases). Germline CDR1 MGHRA, CDR2 YSYEKL. V gave up 1 base and J gave up 5 bases, with 15 bases separating them. CDR3 length: 16 residues. Written as DNA, the CDR3 is TGCGCCAGCAGCCAAGGAGGGGCGGGGTATTATCAGCCCCAGCATTTT. Its translation: CASSQGGAGYYQPQHF.

The J gene is TRBJ2-7, the V gene TRBV27; 10 bases are a match to TRBD1. V trimming: 5 bases; J trimming: 3 bases; junction bases outside the gene matches: 10. The CDR3 sequence is 16 residues long. Germline-derived CDR1 and CDR2 are MNHEY and SMNVEV (reference sequence). The CDR3 region has the DNA TGTGCCAGCAGTCAGGGACAGGGGATGGGAAACTACGAGCAGTACTTC. Its protein is CASSQGQGMGNYEQYF.

The genes are TRBV19 and TRBJ1-5, with a weak D call TRBD1 (6 bases). CDR3 length: 15 residues. Trimming removed 5 bases from V and 3 bases from J, with 14 bases in between. The V gene's germline CDR1 is LNHDA and CDR2 SQIVND (reference sequence). The CDR3 spells CASSVTGISNQPQHF. The CDR3 nucleotides are TGTGCCAGTAGTGTTACAGGGATATCCAATCAGCCCCAGCATTTT.